This entry is about one T cell receptor (beta chain). Relative to the germline gene, one junction end is altered; a read error may explain this. The entry originates in a study of cytomegalovirus exposure and HLA in healthy donors. The PCR had 60 Vbeta and 13 Jbeta primers. Original handling: Later reanalysis found 75 million to 100 million unique TCR beta chains, about 10 million of them shared. TCRdb's copy holds only in-frame clones and misses some; the assay was immunoSEQ multiplex PCR. V and J calls and clone size are those listed in that table; D and trimming were worked out from the DNA. The sample contains about 180,000 clones, just over 75% of which appear only once. Likely unrecorded immune exposures existed in these nominally healthy donors. The receptor was derived from a woman aged 60-75 years in good health and CMV-seropositive. The sample consisted of PBMCs.

DNA of the CDR3: TGTGCCAGCGGGTACCGACAGGGGCCCCATTTATTC. This sequence encodes CASGYRQGPHLF. This chain joins TRBV6-5 and TRBJ1-2; 8 bases agree with TRBD1. The CDR3 is 12 residues long. CDR1 and CDR2 (germline): MNHEY, SVGAGI.